One and the same sample provided the 18 T cell receptor beta chains below, sequenced in a study of T cell responses to AZD1222 COVID-19 vaccine. TCRdb's copy holds only in-frame clones and misses some; the assay was immunoSEQ multiplex PCR. The sample records roughly 120,000 clones, 70% to 90% being singletons. The sample here was peripheral blood, taken on day 0 of AZD1222 vaccination. These receptors came from an adult in good health.

This chain uses TRBV3-1 (or the pseudogene TRBV3-2) with TRBJ1-4; 9 bases line up with TRBD1. The CDR3 totals 16 residues. The V and J ends lost 0 bases and 8 bases, in that order; junction bases with no gene match: 7. CDR1 LGHDT and CDR2 YNNKEL come from the germline V gene (reference sequence). The CDR3 sequence: CASSQDLGTGSEKLFF. As DNA, the CDR3 is TGTGCCAGCAGCCAAGATCTTGGGACAGGGTCCGAAAAACTGTTTTTT.

This chain joins TRBV5-1 and TRBJ2-3; 7 positions agree with TRBD2. Germline-derived CDR1 and CDR2 are SGHRS and YFSETQ. The CDR3 runs to 15 residues. V was pared by 0 bases and J by 4 bases, with 5 bases of the junction left unmatched. This chain's CDR3 is CASSLGAGVSDTQYF. The CDR3 bases are TGCGCCAGCAGCTTGGGGGCGGGAGTTTCAGATACGCAGTATTTT.

The chain is built from TRBV28 and TRBJ1-1; weak D call: TRBD1 (5 bases). The CDR3 extends over 16 amino acids. The germline V gene has CDR1 MDHEN and CDR2 SYDVKM. Trimming pared 6 bases from V and 3 bases from J, leaving 20 bases between. The CDR3 reads CASRPLRVGDYTEAFF. Here the CDR3 DNA reads TGTGCCAGCAGACCCCTCAGGGTTGGGGATTACACTGAAGCTTTCTTT. Full variable domain (remainder filled in from reference TRBV28 and TRBJ1-1): DVKVTQSSRYLVKRTGEKVFLECVQDMDHENMFWYRQDPGLGLRLIYFSYDVKMKEKGDIPEGYSVSREKKERFSLILESASTNQTSMYLCASRPLRVGDYTEAFFGQGTRLTVV.

The genes are TRBV23-1 and TRBJ1-2; 8 bases are a match to TRBD1. TRBV23-1 is placed among ORFs of uncertain function. This CDR3 contains 13 residues. Trimming cost V 5 bases and J 7 bases; bases outside gene matches: 6. The CDR3 region has the DNA TGCGCCAGCAGTTCACAGGGGGTTGGTGGCTACACCTTC. Translating it yields CASSSQGVGGYTF.

This clone was picked up a small number of times. The V gene is TRBV6-9, the J gene TRBJ1-1, with D perhaps TRBD1 (6 bases). This CDR3 has 15 residues. Trimming removed 9 bases at V and 1 base at J, with 18 bases between. From germline, CDR1 is MNHGY and CDR2 SVAAGI. CDR3 in amino acids: CARTFRDTSNTEAFF. For the CDR3, the DNA is TGTGCCAGAACTTTCCGGGACACCTCGAACACTGAAGCTTTCTTT.

V is TRBV9 and J is TRBJ2-1; 11 bases fit TRBD2. This CDR3 comprises 19 residues. Germline CDR1 is SGDLS and CDR2 is YYNGEE. V gave up 3 bases and J gave up 0 bases; unmatched junction bases: 11. The DNA of the CDR3 is TGTGCCAGCAGCGCCCCCAGGGCTAGCGGGGGGAGCTCCTACAATGAGCAGTTCTTC. The encoded protein is CASSAPRASGGSSYNEQFF.

The chain links TRBV4-3 to TRBJ1-4; no definite D call. CDR3 length equals 16 residues. The germline V gene encodes CDR1 LGHNA and CDR2 YSLEER. Trimming left V 9 bases short and J 0 bases short, with 17 bases between. The CDR3 sequence is CASARQTGPTNEKLFF. CDR3 in DNA: TGCGCCAGTGCAAGGCAAACCGGGCCAACTAATGAAAAACTGTTTTTT.

The chain links TRBV5-1 to TRBJ1-5, with TRBD1 identical over 10 bases. This CDR3 contains 14 residues. Germline V gene data show CDR1 as SGHRS and CDR2 as YFSETQ. The J segment lost 11 bases and the V segment lost 4 bases, leaving 9 bases of the junction unmatched. This CDR3 reads CASSNGQGDTTQHF. The CDR3 nucleotides are TGCGCCAGCAGCAACGGACAGGGGGACACGACCCAGCATTTT.

This clone was seen a single time. The chain recombines TRBV20-1 with TRBJ2-3, with D unclear. The V end lost 3 bases, the J end lost 5 bases, and 18 bases lay between the germline ends. This CDR3 is built from 15 residues. Germline values: CDR1 DFQATT, CDR2 SNEGSKA (reference sequence). The CDR3 loop is CSASPDPLPRDTQYF. The CDR3 region has the DNA TGCAGTGCTAGTCCAGACCCCTTGCCCAGAGATACGCAGTATTTT.

This chain joins TRBV9 and TRBJ1-5; D is possibly TRBD1 (5 bases). V lost 0 bases to trimming and J lost 5 bases, with 9 bases between them. Germline assignment: CDR1 SGDLS and CDR2 YYNGEE. This CDR3 is 14 amino acids long. CDR3 coding DNA: TGTGCCAGCAGCGTAGGGGGAGGGGATCAGCCCCAGCATTTT. Translation: CASSVGGGDQPQHF.

V gene TRBV3-1 (or the pseudogene TRBV3-2) combines with J gene TRBJ2-2; 9 nucleotides line up with TRBD2. The CDR3 is 14 residues long. Germline CDR1 is LGHDT and CDR2 is YNNKEL (reference sequence). V trimming: 6 bases; J trimming: 6 bases; junction bases outside the gene matches: 5. The CDR3 nucleotides read TGTGCCAGCAGGGGACTAGCCTTCTCCGGGGAGCTGTTTTTT. Residues: CASRGLAFSGELFF.

The chain is built from TRBV7-2 and TRBJ1-4, with a weak D call TRBD1 (6 bases). The V and J ends lost 3 bases and 7 bases respectively, with 9 bases between them. Germline values: CDR1 SGHTA, CDR2 FQGNSA. The CDR3 is 13 amino acids. The CDR3 DNA reads as TGTGCCAGCAGCTTGGGGGCGCGTGAAAAACTGTTTTTT. Protein product: CASSLGAREKLFF.

The rearrangement joins TRBV15 to TRBJ2-3; possibly TRBD2 for D (7 bases). V was pared by 9 bases and J by 0 bases, with 19 bases between. The CDR3 covers 16 residues. Per germline, CDR1 LNHNV and CDR2 YYDKDF (reference sequence). The CDR3 protein is CATILWRGLSTDTQYF. The CDR3 DNA follows: TGTGCCACTATCCTTTGGCGGGGGCTTAGCACAGATACGCAGTATTTT.

The DNA for the CDR3 is TGTGCCAGCAGTTTTTCTTCACAGGGAATCAACGTCCTGACTTTC. This sequence encodes CASSFSSQGINVLTF. V usage is TRBV28 and J usage is TRBJ2-6; TRBD1 is a possible D gene (6 bases). Germline CDR1 is MDHEN and CDR2 is SYDVKM. Deletions cut 3 bases from V and 9 bases from J, with 15 bases between. The CDR3 length is 15 residues. The complete variable domain, with remaining parts taken from reference TRBV28 and TRBJ2-6, reads DVKVTQSSRYLVKRTGEKVFLECVQDMDHENMFWYRQDPGLGLRLIYFSYDVKMKEKGDIPEGYSVSREKKERFSLILESASTNQTSMYLCASSFSSQGINVLTFGAGSRLTVL.

The chain uses TRBV2 and TRBJ2-7; a possible D gene is TRBD1 (5 bases). This CDR3 is 13 amino acids long. Germline V gene data show CDR1 as SNHLY and CDR2 as FYNNEI. Trimming took 4 bases from V and 4 from J, leaving 11 bases between them. The CDR3 is CASSALQGYEQYF. The DNA for the CDR3 is TGTGCCAGCAGTGCCTTGCAGGGTTACGAGCAGTACTTC.

V usage is TRBV6-5 and J usage is TRBJ2-2, with 8 bases aligning to TRBD1. This CDR3 has 15 residues. Germline V gene sequence: CDR1 MNHEY, CDR2 SVGAGI. The ends lost 7 bases at V and 2 bases at J; junction bases unmatched: 6. The CDR3 region has the DNA TGTGCCAGCAAAGAAGACAGGGGTAACACCGGGGAGCTGTTTTTT. Translation gives CASKEDRGNTGELFF.

This rearrangement joins TRBV4-1 to TRBJ1-2, with 7 nucleotides matching TRBD1. The V gene end was trimmed by 5 bases and the J gene end by 6 bases; junction bases not matched to a gene: 6. Per the germline V gene, CDR1 is MGHRA and CDR2 is YSYEKL. This CDR3 region has 13 residues. The DNA of the CDR3 is TGCGCCAGCAGCTTTACAGGGGACCATGGCTACACCTTC. As protein: CASSFTGDHGYTF.

The chain links TRBV30 to TRBJ1-4; no definite D call. The CDR3 sequence is 14 residues long. Deletions cut 2 bases from V and 6 bases from J, with 13 bases between. Germline lookup yields CDR1 GTSNPN and CDR2 SVGIG (reference sequence). CDR3 coding DNA: TGTGCCTGGAGTCGGCGGGTAGAGGATGAAAAACTGTTTTTT. Protein product: CAWSRRVEDEKLFF.